The 9 T cell receptor beta chains reported below all come from one sample, sequenced in a study of control samples from healthy donors and cancer patients (dated by TCRdb to about 2020). Libraries were built with the immunoSEQ multiplex PCR assay. The table was pulled from immuneACCESS by TCRdb, which kept in-frame rearrangements only. Such tables lose some clones; where checked, under half of the loss comes from unresolved V genes, and the rest has no known cause. In this sample the table shows more than 80,000 clones, over 85% of which occur a single time. About 8.8% of the sample is held by the ten biggest clonotypes. Source material: blood. All receptors come from a man aged 18 to 30 in good health.

The table lists this clone with a count of one. The J gene is TRBJ1-2, the V gene TRBV4-1, with D maybe TRBD1 (5 bases). The CDR3 covers 16 residues. Germline CDR1 is MGHRA and CDR2 is YSYEKL. V shed 0 bases and J shed 0 bases, with 11 bases lying between them. The CDR3 reads CASSQEGPPTNYGYTF. The CDR3 DNA reads TGCGCCAGCAGCCAAGAGGGACCCCCGACTAACTATGGCTACACCTTC.

This chain links TRBV25-1 with TRBJ1-2; a possible D gene is TRBD1 (5 bases). Germline V gene lookup returns CDR1 MGHDK and CDR2 SYGVNS. CDR3 length: 14 amino acids. Trimming shortened V by 1 base and J by 10 bases, and 16 bases separated the two germline ends. DNA of the CDR3: TGTGCCAGCAGTGAATTGGGGAGTCAGGGAGACTACACCTTC. Its protein product is CASSELGSQGDYTF.

This chain joins TRBV18 and TRBJ2-1; 7 bases map to TRBD2. Germline loops: CDR1 KGHSH, CDR2 LQKENI. Germline trimming cut 3 bases from V and 8 bases from J; bases unmatched to any gene: 4. The CDR3 spans 13 residues. For the CDR3, the DNA is TGTGCCAGCTCACCCGGGGGGTTCGATGAGCAGTTCTTC. Its protein product is CASSPGGFDEQFF.

The count of this clone is one. The chain employs TRBV5-1 and TRBJ2-3; 10 bases match TRBD1. Germline V gene data show CDR1 as SGHRS and CDR2 as YFSETQ. The CDR3 totals 19 residues. V gave up 0 bases and J gave up 2 bases; unmatched junction bases: 12. CDR3 in amino acids: CASSLGGFGTGAHTDTQYF. The CDR3 bases are TGCGCCAGCAGCTTGGGCGGGTTCGGGACAGGGGCCCACACAGATACGCAGTATTTT. The full variable domain, its missing parts supplied by reference TRBV5-1 and TRBJ2-3, is KAGVTQTPRYLIKTRGQQVTLSCSPISGHRSVSWYQQTPGQGLQFLFEYFSETQRNKGNFPGRFSGRQFSNSRSEMNVSTLELGDSALYLCASSLGGFGTGAHTDTQYFGPGTRLTVL.

Notes on this clone: The sample contains more than one DNA sequence encoding this CDR3. V gene TRBV5-1 combines with J gene TRBJ1-1; D is ambiguous. V was shortened by 4 bases and J by 0 bases, with 7 bases between the two germline ends. Germline assignment: CDR1 SGHRS and CDR2 YFSETQ. The CDR3 runs to 13 residues. The CDR3 nucleotides read TGCGCCAGCAGCGTGCAGGTGAACACTGAAGCTTTCTTT. It yields the protein CASSVQVNTEAFF. The full variable domain, with the rest looked up from reference TRBV5-1 and TRBJ1-1, is KAGVTQTPRYLIKTRGQQVTLSCSPISGHRSVSWYQQTPGQGLQFLFEYFSETQRNKGNFPGRFSGRQFSNSRSEMNVSTLELGDSALYLCASSVQVNTEAFFGQGTRLTVV.

A single count supports this clone. The chain recombines TRBV2 with TRBJ2-5, with D possibly TRBD2 on 6 matching bases. This CDR3 has 15 residues. V was trimmed by 8 bases and J by 1 base, leaving 17 bases between them. CDR1 is SNHLY, CDR2 FYNNEI, per germline. This CDR3 is CASVPAGTPQETQYF. Here the CDR3 DNA reads TGTGCCAGCGTTCCCGCGGGGACTCCCCAAGAGACCCAGTACTTC.

The chain carries TRBV5-1 and TRBJ1-6; TRBD1 aligns across 9 bases. J was trimmed by 13 bases and V by 2 bases; bases with no gene match: 10. CDR3 length: 15 amino acids. The germline V gene has CDR1 SGHRS and CDR2 YFSETQ. The CDR3 here is CASSFGDRDKEPLHF. In nucleotides, the CDR3 is TGCGCCAGCAGCTTCGGGGACAGGGACAAAGAGCCCCTCCACTTT. The whole variable domain, filled in from reference TRBV5-1 and TRBJ1-6, reads KAGVTQTPRYLIKTRGQQVTLSCSPISGHRSVSWYQQTPGQGLQFLFEYFSETQRNKGNFPGRFSGRQFSNSRSEMNVSTLELGDSALYLCASSFGDRDKEPLHFGNGTRLTVT.

CDR3 region: CASSLADSNQPQHF. CDR3 nucleotide sequence: TGTGCCAGCAGCTTAGCTGATAGCAATCAGCCCCAGCATTTT. The rearrangement joins TRBV7-9 to TRBJ1-5; D is undetermined. CDR1 is SEHNR and CDR2 is FQNEAQ in the germline V gene (reference sequence). V was shortened by 0 bases and J by 0 bases, with 3 bases between the two germline ends. This CDR3 has 14 amino acids.

The rearrangement joins TRBV15 to TRBJ2-1, with 9 bases fitting TRBD2. CDR1 LNHNV and CDR2 YYDKDF come from the germline V gene (reference sequence). V dropped 0 bases and J dropped 9; count of bases not matched to a gene: 9. The CDR3 has 16 residues. In DNA form, the CDR3 reads TGTGCCACCAGCAGAGATCTGAGCGGGAGGCTTGTTGAGCAGTTCTTC. Translating it yields CATSRDLSGRLVEQFF.